This T cell receptor beta chain comes out of a study of T cell responses to AZD1222 COVID-19 vaccine. To note about this clone: The antigen is not known.

Generated by immunoSEQ multiplex PCR, the TCRdb table keeps only in-frame clones and is missing some. The repertoire includes around 170,000 clones, roughly 93% of them detected once, and 0.99% sits in the top ten. Germline CDR1 reads SGHTA; CDR2 reads FQGNSA. CDR3 length equals 12 residues. Trimming removed 0 bases at V and 12 bases at J, with 9 bases between. Study-wide points: AZD1222 recipients seropositive at baseline numbered only 6 or 7. Along spike, vaccine-associated CD4 TCRs were found throughout, with dominance at 160-218 and 743-854.

This sample comprised peripheral blood, obtained on day 0 of AZD1222 vaccination. The V call is TRBV7-2, the J call TRBJ2-1; D may correspond to TRBD1 or TRBD2 (6 bases each). This clonotype originated in an adult in good health. CDR3 region: CASSLATGAQFF. CDR3 nucleotide sequence: TGTGCCAGCAGCTTAGCGACGGGGGCGCAGTTCTTC. The complete variable domain, with remaining parts taken from reference TRBV7-2 and TRBJ2-1, reads GAGVSQSPSNKVTEKGKDVELRCDPISGHTALYWYRQSLGQGLEFLIYFQGNSAPDKSGLPSDRFSAERTGGSVSTLTIQRTQQEDSAVYLCASSLATGAQFFGPGTRLTVL.